Listed below are T cell receptor beta chains from one sample, sequenced in a study of chemoradiotherapy in HPV16-positive cancers. The repertoire was sequenced with immunoSEQ multiplex PCR; TCRdb's copy has only in-frame clones and lacks some. This table has 15,000 to 20,000 clones, roughly 86% appearing once. The material sequenced was blood, taken from a patient who underwent chemoradiotherapy. These receptors were collected from a human donor with HPV-associated anogenital cancer. Both conserved end residues are part of each CDR3. Each record gives: clone size, J gene, V gene, CDR3 length, D gene, CDR3 DNA, CDR3 protein. A D gene is named only where the DNA matches it firmly. Some rows have no size entry. The others give once, few or many, or a class for an expanded clone.

>few|TRBJ1-1|TRBV18|13|NA
TGTGCCAGCTCGCGGACCTCAGAGACTGAAGCTTTCTTT
CASSRTSETEAFF
>NA|TRBJ1-2|TRBV10-3|14|TRBD1
TGTGCCATCAGTGAAGCAGGGGGGAACTATGGCTACACCTTC
CAISEAGGNYGYTF
>NA|TRBJ2-5|TRBV28|14|NA
TGTGCCAGCAGTTTCGTGGGGGGCACAGAGACCCAGTACTTC
CASSFVGGTETQYF
>NA|TRBJ1-2|TRBV5-1|13|TRBD1
TGCGCCAGCAGCTCGGGACAGGCAGGAGGCTACACCTTC
CASSSGQAGGYTF
>NA|TRBJ2-3|TRBV5-4|15|TRBD2
TGTGCCAGCAGCTTGGCGGCGGGGGGGCCAGATACGCAGTATTTT
CASSLAAGGPDTQYF
>NA|TRBJ2-2|TRBV28|12|NA
TGTGCCAGCAGGGAGGTTGGCGGGGAGCTGTTTTTT
CASREVGGELFF
>NA|TRBJ2-2|TRBV30|14|NA
TGTGCCTGGAGTGTAACGGGAGTCACCGGGGAGCTGTTTTTT
CAWSVTGVTGELFF
>NA|TRBJ1-6|TRBV7-8|17|NA
TGTGCCAGCAGCTTACCGTTTTACAAGGGGATTAATTCACCCCTCCACTTT
CASSLPFYKGINSPLHF
>NA|TRBJ1-2|TRBV4-1|13|TRBD1
TGCGCCAGCAGCATTCTAGGGGGCGATGGCTACACCTTC
CASSILGGDGYTF
>NA|TRBJ2-2|TRBV28|16|TRBD2
TGTGCCAGCAGTCCGCAAGGGCTAGCGGGCACCGGGGAGCTGTTTTTT
CASSPQGLAGTGELFF
>NA|TRBJ2-2|TRBV2|13|NA
TGTGCCAGCAAGGGGGGCGGACCCGGGGAGCTGTTTTTT
CASKGGGPGELFF
>NA|TRBJ1-1|TRBV19|12|TRBD1
TGTGCCAGTAGGGGGGACAGCACTGAAGCTTTCTTT
CASRGDSTEAFF
>NA|TRBJ1-5|TRBV5-4|14|TRBD1
TGTGCCAGCAGCTCCGACAGGGGAAATCAGCCCCAGCATTTT
CASSSDRGNQPQHF
>NA|TRBJ2-5|TRBV29-1|13|NA
TGCAGCGAGAGGCAGTTTATTCAAGAGACCCAGTACTTC
CSERQFIQETQYF
>NA|TRBJ2-5|TRBV29-1|14|NA
TGCAGCGTTGAGACGGGGCCCTTCCAAGAGACCCAGTACTTC
CSVETGPFQETQYF
>few|TRBJ2-7|TRBV7-3|14|TRBD1
TGTGCCAGCAGCCCTACAGGGGGCTGGGACGAGCAGTACTTC
CASSPTGGWDEQYF
>few|TRBJ2-2|TRBV19|13|NA
TGTGCCAGTAGTATTTCGGGGTTCGGGGAGCTGTTTTTT
CASSISGFGELFF
>NA|TRBJ2-1|TRBV4-1|14|NA
TGCGCCAGCAGCCCAGAGGTCCCCTACAATGAGCAGTTCTTC
CASSPEVPYNEQFF
>NA|TRBJ2-1|TRBV9|15|NA
TGTGCCAGCAGCGAGGGACCCAGGATCTACAATGAGCAGTTCTTC
CASSEGPRIYNEQFF
>NA|TRBJ1-1|TRBV29-1|10|TRBD1
TGCAGCGTGATGACAGGGGATGCTTTCTTT
CSVMTGDAFF
>NA|TRBJ2-3|TRBV14|14|NA
TGTGCCAGCAGCCAAGAATGGAGGACAGATACGCAGTATTTT
CASSQEWRTDTQYF
>NA|TRBJ1-4|TRBV30|14|NA
TGTGCCTGGAGTACCGACGGAGGACATGAAAAACTGTTTTTT
CAWSTDGGHEKLFF
>NA|TRBJ2-2|TRBV5-1|15|TRBD1
TGCGCCAGCAATGAACAGGGGCCGAACACCGGGGAGCTGTTTTTT
CASNEQGPNTGELFF
>NA|TRBJ1-4|TRBV28|13|NA
TGTGCCAGCATCCGGGACAATAATGAAAAACTGTTTTTT
CASIRDNNEKLFF
>NA|TRBJ2-3|TRBV2|15|TRBD2
TGTGCCATCTCACGCATAGCGGGGGGGCTTGATACGCAGTATTTT
CAISRIAGGLDTQYF
>NA|TRBJ2-1|TRBV4-1|18|TRBD2
TGCGCCAGCAGGGGGACTAGCGGAGAACCGAGCTCCTACAATGAGCAGTTCTTC
CASRGTSGEPSSYNEQFF
>NA|TRBJ1-2|TRBV6-5|13|NA
TGTGCCAGCAGTTACCCCGCGTCGGGTGGCTACACCTTC
CASSYPASGGYTF
>once|TRBJ2-2|TRBV11-2|15|TRBD1
TGTGCCAGCAGCCCTCGGACAGGGTGGACCGGGGAGCTGTTTTTT
CASSPRTGWTGELFF
>NA|TRBJ1-2|TRBV5-1|14|TRBD1
TGCGCCAGCAGCAACGGACAGGGGGTTGATGGCTACACCTTC
CASSNGQGVDGYTF
>NA|TRBJ2-1|TRBV7-8|16|TRBD2
TGTGCCAGCAGCGACCAGGGACTAGCGGGGGACGATGAGCAGTTCTTC
CASSDQGLAGDDEQFF
>NA|TRBJ1-3|TRBV7-2|15|NA
TGTGCCAGCAGCTTAGTGCGGGGGTCAGGAAACACCATATATTTT
CASSLVRGSGNTIYF
>NA|TRBJ1-2|TRBV5-1|17|TRBD1
TGCGCCAGCAGCCCAACAGGGACAGGAATAACTAACTATGGCTACACCTTC
CASSPTGTGITNYGYTF
>NA|TRBJ1-3|TRBV11-2|14|NA
TGTGCCAGCAGTCCAGGGTACTCTGGAAACACCATATATTTT
CASSPGYSGNTIYF
>NA|TRBJ2-7|TRBV5-1|14|TRBD2
TGCGCCAGCAGCTGGGGAGGGGTAACTTATGAGCAGTACTTC
CASSWGGVTYEQYF
>NA|TRBJ2-1|TRBV5-1|19|TRBD2
TGCGCCAGCAGCCCGGAGGGAGCCTGGGGGCGCGGGAGGTACAATGAGCAGTTCTTC
CASSPEGAWGRGRYNEQFF
>once|TRBJ2-1|TRBV7-6|16|NA
TGTGCCAGCAGCAGATCTGCTACCAGCTCCTACAATGAGCAGTTCTTC
CASSRSATSSYNEQFF
>NA|TRBJ2-3|TRBV2|17|TRBD1
TGTGCCAGCACCCCAAGGTCGTGGACAGGGAGCACAGATACGCAGTATTTT
CASTPRSWTGSTDTQYF
>NA|TRBJ1-5|TRBV5-4|13|NA
TGTGCCAGCAGCACGGACATCAATCAGCCCCAGCATTTT
CASSTDINQPQHF
>NA|TRBJ1-4|TRBV7-2|16|NA
TGTGCCAGCAGCTTAGCATTCGGGACGGGAAATGAAAAACTGTTTTTT
CASSLAFGTGNEKLFF
>few|TRBJ1-3|TRBV6-6|16|NA
TGTGCCAGCAGAACGGGCCGACCTAGCTCAGGAAACACCATATATTTT
CASRTGRPSSGNTIYF
>NA|TRBJ1-4|TRBV2|15|NA
TGTGCCAGCAGTGCCCATTTTGCAACTAATGAAAAACTGTTTTTT
CASSAHFATNEKLFF
>NA|TRBJ1-1|TRBV7-9|11|NA
TGTGCCGGCGGAGGGGACACTGAAGCTTTCTTT
CAGGGDTEAFF
>NA|TRBJ1-1|TRBV13|11|NA
TGTGCCAGCTGGGGGGTAACTGAAGCTTTCTTT
CASWGVTEAFF
>NA|TRBJ2-2|TRBV6-5|16|NA
TGTGCCAGCAGTTACTGGGACTCAGCAGGAACCGGGGAGCTGTTTTTT
CASSYWDSAGTGELFF
>NA|TRBJ1-2|TRBV6-1|10|NA
TGTGCCAGCTCGCTTCTTGGCTACACCTTC
CASSLLGYTF
>NA|TRBJ2-3|TRBV18|15|NA
TGTGCCAGCTCACCAGAGCGGTTCTTCACAGATACGCAGTATTTT
CASSPERFFTDTQYF
>NA|TRBJ2-7|TRBV30|15|TRBD1
TGTGCCTGGAGTGCAGGCGGGACAGGGACCTACGAGCAGTACTTC
CAWSAGGTGTYEQYF
>NA|TRBJ1-5|TRBV5-7|12|NA
TGTGCCAGCAGCTTGGTAACGGGGCCCCAGCATTTT
CASSLVTGPQHF
>NA|TRBJ1-5|TRBV9|16|TRBD1
TGTGCCAGCAGCCCCGGGACAGGGGGTTTGGGTCAGCCCCAGCATTTT
CASSPGTGGLGQPQHF
>NA|TRBJ1-2|TRBV6-4|15|TRBD1
TGTGCCAGCAGTGAAGGGGCAGGGGGTCCCTATGGCTACACCTTC
CASSEGAGGPYGYTF
>NA|TRBJ2-7|TRBV5-6|13|NA
TGTGCCAGCAGCTTGGCCTTGGGCTACGAGCAGTACTTC
CASSLALGYEQYF
>NA|TRBJ2-2|TRBV4-2|20|TRBD2
TGTGCCAGCAGCCAAGTGGGGGTGATCCCCCCTAGCGGGAACACCGGGGAGCTGTTTTTT
CASSQVGVIPPSGNTGELFF
>NA|TRBJ1-2|TRBV5-1|14|TRBD1
TGCGCCAGCAGCTTGGGAGACAGGGGGTTTGGCTACACCTTC
CASSLGDRGFGYTF